Presented here are 6 T cell receptor beta chains from one specimen sequenced in a study of beta chain features in type 1 diabetes. Expressed TCRB transcripts were sequenced, since all the RNA that had been isolated was reverse transcribed. Clones were sequenced by immunoSEQ multiplex PCR, and TCRdb holds only the in-frame ones, with some missing. The top ten clones hold under 0.9% of a sample with roughly 40,000 clones, more than 40% of them seen once. The sample was central memory CD4+ T cells from blood. All receptors come from a woman aged 18-29 years in good health.

This clone turned up a few times. The rearrangement joins TRBV5-4 to TRBJ2-2; 8 nucleotides line up with TRBD1. Trimming at V came to 0 bases and at J to 5 bases, leaving 3 bases not matched to a gene. The germline V gene has CDR1 SGHNT and CDR2 YYREEE (reference sequence). The length of the CDR3 is 15 residues. This chain's CDR3 is CASSLDRGSTGELFF. CDR3 nucleotide sequence: TGTGCCAGCAGCTTGGACAGGGGGTCAACCGGGGAGCTGTTTTTT.

This rearrangement joins TRBV19 to TRBJ1-2; D is undetermined. There are 15 residues in the CDR3. Germline V CDR1 and CDR2: LNHDA, SQIVND (reference sequence). V lost 4 bases, J lost 3 bases, and 15 bases lay in between. The CDR3 coding sequence is TGTGCCAGTAGTAAAGCGGGGTTAGTCGACTATGGCTACACCTTC. Its translation is CASSKAGLVDYGYTF.

The chain links TRBV5-4 to TRBJ2-7; 11 bases match TRBD2. There are 14 residues in the CDR3. The germline V gene has CDR1 SGHNT and CDR2 YYREEE (reference sequence). The V gene end was trimmed by 4 bases and the J gene end by 3 bases; junction bases not matched to a gene: 3. CDR3 bases: TGTGCCAGCAGCACCGGGACTAGCGGCTACGAGCAGTACTTC. Translating gives CASSTGTSGYEQYF.

The CDR3 DNA follows: TGTGCCCCCAGAGGACTAGAGGCAGATACGCAGTATTTT. Translated: CAPRGLEADTQYF. The gene calls are TRBV10-3 and TRBJ2-3, with 7 bases lining up with TRBD2. CDR3 length: 13 residues. J gave up 4 bases and V 11 bases, and 9 bases lay outside the gene matches. Germline CDR1 reads ENHRY; CDR2 reads SYGVKD.

The chain couples TRBV19 to TRBJ1-1; D is perhaps TRBD1 (6 bases). Germline V gene lookup returns CDR1 LNHDA and CDR2 SQIVND (reference sequence). CDR3 length: 16 residues. V gave up 2 bases and J gave up 4 bases, with 17 bases separating them. DNA of the CDR3: TGTGCCAGTAGTATATCGGCAGGGGTGAGAGGCACTGAAGCTTTCTTT. Residues: CASSISAGVRGTEAFF.

The CDR3 nucleotides are TGTGCCAGCAGTTACGGACAGGGTAGCACTGAAGCTTTCTTT. This encodes CASSYGQGSTEAFF. The V and J genes are TRBV6-5 and TRBJ1-1, with 8 nucleotides matching TRBD1. Germline CDR1 reads MNHEY; CDR2 reads SVGAGI. This CDR3 spans 14 amino acids. The junction had 3 bases not matched to a gene; V was cut back by 2 bases and J by 4 bases.